This T cell receptor beta chain emerged from a study of blood T cells in healthy people across ages. V dropped 4 bases and J dropped 5; count of bases not matched to a gene: 12. Per germline, CDR1 LGHDT and CDR2 YNNKEL (reference sequence). The CDR3 is 16 amino acids. This clonotype was recorded a few times. The authors ran a second PCR of roughly 7 to 11 cycles using a sample-barcoded 5' primer and a J-beta primer mix. TCRdb re-called the 5' RACE reads with MiXCR, one entry per CDR3 protein. Here the sample spans approximately 760,000 distinct CDR3 sequences, 25% being singletons. The sample was also reused in another study, on T cells of mothers and their children.

The J gene is TRBJ1-2, the V gene TRBV3-1, with 8 positions matching TRBD1. This TCR derives from a boy between 10 and 17 years old in good health. Sequenced input: blood. CDR3 in DNA: TGTGCCAGCAGCCCACTCGTCGGACAGGGACCGTATGGCTACACCTTC. Amino acid sequence: CASSPLVGQGPYGYTF.